This TCR beta chain derives from a study of blood T cell repertoires in COVID-19. J lost 7 bases, V lost 5 bases, and 2 bases had no gene match. Germline V gives CDR1 DFQATT, CDR2 SNEGSKA (reference sequence). There are 11 residues in the CDR3. The protocol was immunoSEQ multiplex PCR, while the TCRdb copy is restricted to in-frame clones and leaves out a portion. The repertoire holds more than 200,000 clones, with roughly 87% as singletons. The cohort comprised adults aged roughly 18 to 100 years residing in around 25 US areas. The source of this sequence is a woman in her 30s with acute COVID-19. This chain connects TRBV20-1 to TRBJ2-1; TRBD1 aligns across 7 bases. The sequenced material came from PBMCs or T cells enriched from blood (not recorded which). DNA for the CDR3: TGCAGTGCTGTACAGGGGAATGAGCAGTTCTTC. Translation gives CSAVQGNEQFF.